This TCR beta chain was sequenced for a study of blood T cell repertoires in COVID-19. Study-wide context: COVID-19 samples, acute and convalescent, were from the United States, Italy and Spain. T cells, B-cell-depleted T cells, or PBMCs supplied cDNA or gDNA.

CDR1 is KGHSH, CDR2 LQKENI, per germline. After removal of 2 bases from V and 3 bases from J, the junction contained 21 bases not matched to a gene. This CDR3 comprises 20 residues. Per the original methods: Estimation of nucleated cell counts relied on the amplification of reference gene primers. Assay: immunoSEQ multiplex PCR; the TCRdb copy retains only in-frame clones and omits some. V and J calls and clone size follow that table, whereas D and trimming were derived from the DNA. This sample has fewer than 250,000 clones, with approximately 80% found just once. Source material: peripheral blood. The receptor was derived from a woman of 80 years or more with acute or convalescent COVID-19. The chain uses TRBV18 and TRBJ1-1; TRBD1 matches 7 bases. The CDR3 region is CASSPGNIETGLKRDTEAFF. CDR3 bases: TGTGCCAGCTCACCAGGGAATATCGAGACAGGGCTAAAACGAGACACTGAAGCTTTCTTT.